This T cell receptor (beta chain) was identified in a study of PD-L1 blockade in urothelial cancer. Study as a whole: Median T cell yield from blood was 141,255.

V was trimmed by 5 bases and J by 13 bases, leaving 16 bases between them. The CDR3 consists of 12 residues. Germline CDR1 SGHTS, CDR2 YDEGEE. This clone was detected only once. The sample's time point: pretreatment peripheral blood. Clones were sequenced by immunoSEQ multiplex PCR, and TCRdb holds only the in-frame ones, with some missing. The sample includes 50,000 or so clones, approximately 86% of them seen just once. The V call is TRBV5-8, the J call TRBJ1-3; no firm D call. The sequenced sample was PBMCs, obtained around atezolizumab (anti-PD-L1) treatment. This clonotype was obtained from a man aged 60 to 69 with urothelial cancer. CDR3 sequence reads: CASSPQQLSIYF. DNA of the CDR3: TGTGCCAGCAGTCCACAGCAACTGTCTATATATTTT.